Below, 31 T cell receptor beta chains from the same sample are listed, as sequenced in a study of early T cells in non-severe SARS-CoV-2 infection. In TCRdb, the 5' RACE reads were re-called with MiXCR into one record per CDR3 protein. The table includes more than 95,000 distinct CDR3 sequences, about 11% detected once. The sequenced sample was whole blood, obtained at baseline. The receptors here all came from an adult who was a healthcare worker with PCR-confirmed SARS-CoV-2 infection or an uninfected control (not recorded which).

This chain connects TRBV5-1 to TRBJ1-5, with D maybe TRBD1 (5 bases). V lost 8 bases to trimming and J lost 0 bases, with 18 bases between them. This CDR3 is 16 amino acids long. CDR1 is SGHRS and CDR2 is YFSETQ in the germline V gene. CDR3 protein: CARRGTPGRSNQPQHF. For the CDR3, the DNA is TGCGCCAGACGCGGGACCCCCGGCCGTAGCAATCAGCCCCAGCATTTT.

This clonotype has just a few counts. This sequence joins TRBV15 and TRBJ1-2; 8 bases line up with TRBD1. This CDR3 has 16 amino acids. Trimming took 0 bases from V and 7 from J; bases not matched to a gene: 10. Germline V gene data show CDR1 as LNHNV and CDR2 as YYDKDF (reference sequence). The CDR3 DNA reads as TGTGCCACCAGCAGAGATTCTACAAGACAGGGGTTTGGCTACACCTTC. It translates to CATSRDSTRQGFGYTF.

The CDR3: CAWSRNSYLTTGEYTEAFF. DNA for the CDR3: TGTGCCTGGAGTAGGAATAGCTACCTAACGACAGGGGAGTATACTGAAGCTTTCTTT. The chain is built from TRBV30 and TRBJ1-1, with 8 bases fitting TRBD1. This CDR3 has 19 residues. Per the germline V gene, CDR1 is GTSNPN and CDR2 is SVGIG (reference sequence). Unmatched junction bases numbered 22, after V lost 2 bases and J lost 5 bases.

CDR3 DNA sequence: TGTGCCAGCAGTGGCCTCCCTAACACCATATATTTT. Its translation is CASSGLPNTIYF. J is TRBJ1-3 and V is TRBV6-6; no reliable D call. The CDR3 length is 12 residues. Germline loops: CDR1 MNHNY, CDR2 SVGAGI (reference sequence). V was pared by 5 bases and J by 7 bases, with 9 bases between.

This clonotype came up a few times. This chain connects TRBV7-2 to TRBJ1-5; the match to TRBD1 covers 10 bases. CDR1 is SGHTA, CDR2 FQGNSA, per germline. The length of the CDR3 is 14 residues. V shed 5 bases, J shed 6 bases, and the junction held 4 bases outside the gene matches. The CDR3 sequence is CASSPDRGFQPQHF. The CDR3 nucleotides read TGTGCCAGCAGCCCGGACAGGGGGTTTCAGCCCCAGCATTTT. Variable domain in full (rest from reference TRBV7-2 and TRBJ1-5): GAGVSQSPSNKVTEKGKDVELRCDPISGHTALYWYRQSLGQGLEFLIYFQGNSAPDKSGLPSDRFSAERTGGSVSTLTIQRTQQEDSAVYLCASSPDRGFQPQHFGDGTRLSIL.

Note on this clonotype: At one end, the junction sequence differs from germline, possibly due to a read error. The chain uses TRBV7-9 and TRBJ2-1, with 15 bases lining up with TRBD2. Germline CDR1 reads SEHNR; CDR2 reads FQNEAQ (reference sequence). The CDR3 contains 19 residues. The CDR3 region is CASSGGTSGGIYSYDEQFF. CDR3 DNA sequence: TGTGCCAGCAGCGGCGGGACTAGCGGGGGGATTTACTCCTACGATGAGCAGTTCTTC.

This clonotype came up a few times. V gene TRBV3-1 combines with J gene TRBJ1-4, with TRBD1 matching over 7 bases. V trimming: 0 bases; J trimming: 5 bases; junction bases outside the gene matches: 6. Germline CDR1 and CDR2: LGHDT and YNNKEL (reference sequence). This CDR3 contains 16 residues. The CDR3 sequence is CASSQDSWTGNEKLFF. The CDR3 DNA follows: TGTGCCAGCAGCCAAGATAGCTGGACAGGCAATGAAAAACTGTTTTTT.

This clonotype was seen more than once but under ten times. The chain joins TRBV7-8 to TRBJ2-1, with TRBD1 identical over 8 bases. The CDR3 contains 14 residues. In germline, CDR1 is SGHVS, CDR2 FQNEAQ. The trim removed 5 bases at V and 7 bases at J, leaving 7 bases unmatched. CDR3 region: CASSTTGGWNEQFF. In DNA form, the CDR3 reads TGTGCCAGCAGCACAACAGGGGGGTGGAATGAGCAGTTCTTC. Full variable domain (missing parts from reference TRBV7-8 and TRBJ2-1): GAGVSQSPRYKVAKRGQDVALRCDPISGHVSLFWYQQALGQGPEFLTYFQNEAQLDKSGLPSDRFFAERPEGSVSTLKIQRTQQEDSAVYLCASSTTGGWNEQFFGPGTRLTVL.

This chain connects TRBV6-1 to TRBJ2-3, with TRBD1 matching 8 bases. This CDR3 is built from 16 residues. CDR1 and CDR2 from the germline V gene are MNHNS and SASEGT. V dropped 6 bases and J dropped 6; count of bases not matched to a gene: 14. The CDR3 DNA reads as TGTGCCAGCAGGGAGGAGGACAGGGCGTGGGTGGATACGCAGTATTTT. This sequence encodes CASREEDRAWVDTQYF.

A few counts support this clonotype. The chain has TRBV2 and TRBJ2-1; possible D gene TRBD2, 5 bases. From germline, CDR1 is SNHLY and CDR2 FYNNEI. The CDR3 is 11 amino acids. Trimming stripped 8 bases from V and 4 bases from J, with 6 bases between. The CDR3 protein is CASSGYNEQFF. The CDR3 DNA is TGTGCCAGCTCGGGGTACAATGAGCAGTTCTTC.

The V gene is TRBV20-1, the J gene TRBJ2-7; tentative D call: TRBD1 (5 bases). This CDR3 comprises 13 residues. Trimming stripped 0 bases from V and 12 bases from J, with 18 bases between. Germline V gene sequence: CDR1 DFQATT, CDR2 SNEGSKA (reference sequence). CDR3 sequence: CSARDQGSLGLYF. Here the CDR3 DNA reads TGCAGTGCTAGAGATCAGGGCAGCTTAGGGTTGTACTTC.

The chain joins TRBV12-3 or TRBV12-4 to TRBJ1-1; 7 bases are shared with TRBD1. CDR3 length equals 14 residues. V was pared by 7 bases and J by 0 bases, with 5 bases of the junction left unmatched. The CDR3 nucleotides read TGTGCCAGCATGCTACAGGGGATGAACACTGAAGCTTTCTTT. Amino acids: CASMLQGMNTEAFF.

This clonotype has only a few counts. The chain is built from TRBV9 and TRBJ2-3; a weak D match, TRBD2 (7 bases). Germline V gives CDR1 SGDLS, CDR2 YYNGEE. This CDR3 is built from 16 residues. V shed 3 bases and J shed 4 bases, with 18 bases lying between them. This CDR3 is CASSGGGGGAADTQYF. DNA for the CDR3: TGTGCCAGCAGCGGAGGAGGCGGGGGCGCCGCAGATACGCAGTATTTT.

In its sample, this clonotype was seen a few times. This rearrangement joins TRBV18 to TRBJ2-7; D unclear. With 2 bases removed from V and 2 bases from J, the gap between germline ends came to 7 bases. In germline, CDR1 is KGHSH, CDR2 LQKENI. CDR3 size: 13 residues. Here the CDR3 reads CASSPTETYEQYF. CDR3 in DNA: TGTGCCAGCTCACCAACGGAAACCTACGAGCAGTACTTC.

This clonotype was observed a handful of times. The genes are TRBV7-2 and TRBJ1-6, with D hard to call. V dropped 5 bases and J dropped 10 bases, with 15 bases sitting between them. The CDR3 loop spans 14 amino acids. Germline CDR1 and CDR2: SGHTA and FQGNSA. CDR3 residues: CASSPLRPLSPLHF. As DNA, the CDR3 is TGTGCCAGCAGCCCCCTGAGGCCCCTGTCACCCCTCCACTTT. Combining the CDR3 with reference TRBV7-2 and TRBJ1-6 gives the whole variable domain GAGVSQSPSNKVTEKGKDVELRCDPISGHTALYWYRQSLGQGLEFLIYFQGNSAPDKSGLPSDRFSAERTGGSVSTLTIQRTQQEDSAVYLCASSPLRPLSPLHFGNGTRLTVT.

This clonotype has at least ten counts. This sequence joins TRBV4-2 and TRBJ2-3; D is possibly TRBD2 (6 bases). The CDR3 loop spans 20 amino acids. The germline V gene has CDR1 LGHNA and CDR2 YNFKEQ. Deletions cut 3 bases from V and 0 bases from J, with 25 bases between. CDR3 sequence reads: CASSHPEEAGIHSSTDTQYF. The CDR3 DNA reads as TGTGCCAGCAGCCATCCAGAGGAAGCGGGTATCCACTCTAGCACAGATACGCAGTATTTT.

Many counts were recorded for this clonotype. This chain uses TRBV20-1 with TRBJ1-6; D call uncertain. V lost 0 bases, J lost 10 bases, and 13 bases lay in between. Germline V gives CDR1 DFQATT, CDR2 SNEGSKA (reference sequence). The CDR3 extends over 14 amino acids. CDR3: CSARDLVPTSPLHF. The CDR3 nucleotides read TGCAGTGCTAGAGATCTGGTACCGACCTCACCCCTCCACTTT.

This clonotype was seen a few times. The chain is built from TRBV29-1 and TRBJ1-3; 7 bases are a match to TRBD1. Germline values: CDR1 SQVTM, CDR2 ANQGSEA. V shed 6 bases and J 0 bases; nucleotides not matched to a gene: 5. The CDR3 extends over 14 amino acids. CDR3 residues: CSVIRDSSGNTIYF. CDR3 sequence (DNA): TGCAGCGTCATCCGGGACAGCTCTGGAAACACCATATATTTT.

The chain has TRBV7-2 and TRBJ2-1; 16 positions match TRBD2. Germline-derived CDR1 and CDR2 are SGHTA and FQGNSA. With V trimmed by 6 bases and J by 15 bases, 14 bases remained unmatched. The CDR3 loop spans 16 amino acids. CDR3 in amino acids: CASRDPGLAGGVRRFF. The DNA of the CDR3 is TGTGCCAGCAGAGACCCGGGACTAGCGGGAGGGGTACGTCGGTTCTTC.

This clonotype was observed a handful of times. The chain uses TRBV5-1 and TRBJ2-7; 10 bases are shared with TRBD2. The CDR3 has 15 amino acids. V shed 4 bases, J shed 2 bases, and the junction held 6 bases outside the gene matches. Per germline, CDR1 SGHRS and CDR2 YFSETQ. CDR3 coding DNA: TGCGCCAGCAGCCCTCTAGCGGGGGACGCCTACGAGCAGTACTTC. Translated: CASSPLAGDAYEQYF.

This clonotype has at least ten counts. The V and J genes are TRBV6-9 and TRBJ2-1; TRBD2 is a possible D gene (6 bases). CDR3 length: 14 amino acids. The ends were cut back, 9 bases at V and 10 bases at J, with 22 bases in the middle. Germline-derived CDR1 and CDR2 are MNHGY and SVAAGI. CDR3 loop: CASRRPPGVGEQFF. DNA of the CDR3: TGTGCCAGTAGACGGCCGCCGGGGGTTGGGGAGCAGTTCTTC.

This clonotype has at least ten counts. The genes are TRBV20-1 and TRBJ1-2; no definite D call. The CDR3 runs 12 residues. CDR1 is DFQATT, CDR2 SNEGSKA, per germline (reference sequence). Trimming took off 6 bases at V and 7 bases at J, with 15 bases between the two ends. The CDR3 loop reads CSAPGLLVGYTF. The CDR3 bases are TGCAGTGCCCCCGGACTACTAGTTGGCTACACCTTC.

The CDR3 here is CASSFWDRGLGEQFF. CDR3 coding DNA: TGTGCCAGCAGCTTTTGGGACAGGGGGCTAGGAGAGCAGTTCTTC. The rearrangement joins TRBV9 to TRBJ2-1, with 12 bases that match TRBD1. Trimming cost V 4 bases and J 10 bases; bases outside gene matches: 9. Germline CDR1 is SGDLS and CDR2 is YYNGEE. The CDR3 totals 15 residues. The full variable domain, its missing parts supplied by reference TRBV9 and TRBJ2-1, is DSGVTQTPKHLITATGQRVTLRCSPRSGDLSVYWYQQSLDQGLQFLIQYYNGEERAKGNILERFSAQQFPDLHSELNLSSLELGDSALYFCASSFWDRGLGEQFFGPGTRLTVL.

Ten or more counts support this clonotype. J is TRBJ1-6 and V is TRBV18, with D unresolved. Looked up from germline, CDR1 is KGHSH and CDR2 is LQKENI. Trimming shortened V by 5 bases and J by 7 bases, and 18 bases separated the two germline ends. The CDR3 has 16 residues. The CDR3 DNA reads TGTGCCAGCTCATTACCCCGTCCGGTCGGGAATTCACCCCTCCACTTT. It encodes CASSLPRPVGNSPLHF.

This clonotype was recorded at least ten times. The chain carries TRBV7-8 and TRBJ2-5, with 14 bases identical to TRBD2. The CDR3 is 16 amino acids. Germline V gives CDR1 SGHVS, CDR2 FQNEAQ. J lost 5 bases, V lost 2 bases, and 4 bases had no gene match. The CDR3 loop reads CASSLRRLAGGETQYF. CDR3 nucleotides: TGTGCCAGCAGCTTACGGCGACTAGCGGGAGGGGAGACCCAGTACTTC.

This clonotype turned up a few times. The CDR3 protein is CASSDLSGGPYEQYF. Here the CDR3 DNA reads TGTGCCAGCAGCGACCTGTCAGGGGGGCCCTACGAGCAGTACTTC. The chain has TRBV5-6 and TRBJ2-7; D is possibly TRBD1 (7 bases). This CDR3 region has 15 residues. V gave up 4 bases and J gave up 2 bases, with 16 bases separating them. Germline CDR1 reads SGHDT; CDR2 reads YYEEEE.

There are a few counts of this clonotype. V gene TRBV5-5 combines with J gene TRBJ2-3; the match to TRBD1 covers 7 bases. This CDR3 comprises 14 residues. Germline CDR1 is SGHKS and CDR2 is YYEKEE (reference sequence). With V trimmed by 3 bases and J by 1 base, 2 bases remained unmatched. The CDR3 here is CASSYGQGTDTQYF. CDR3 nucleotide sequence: TGTGCCAGCAGCTACGGACAGGGCACAGATACGCAGTATTTT. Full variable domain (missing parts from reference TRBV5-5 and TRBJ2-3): DAGVTQSPTHLIKTRGQQVTLRCSPISGHKSVSWYQQVLGQGPQFIFQYYEKEERGRGNFPDRFSARQFPNYSSELNVNALLLGDSALYLCASSYGQGTDTQYFGPGTRLTVL.

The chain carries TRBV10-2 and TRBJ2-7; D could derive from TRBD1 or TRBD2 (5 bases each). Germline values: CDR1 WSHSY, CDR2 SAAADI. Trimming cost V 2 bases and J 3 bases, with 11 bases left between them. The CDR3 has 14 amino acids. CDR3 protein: CASSERAGSYEQYF. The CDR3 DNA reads TGCGCCAGCAGTGAGAGGGCAGGGAGCTACGAGCAGTACTTC.

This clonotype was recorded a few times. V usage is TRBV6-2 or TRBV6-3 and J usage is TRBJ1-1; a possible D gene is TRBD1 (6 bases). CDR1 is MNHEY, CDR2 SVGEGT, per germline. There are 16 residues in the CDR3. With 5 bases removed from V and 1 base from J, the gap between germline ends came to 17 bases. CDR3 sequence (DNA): TGTGCCAGCAGTGAGGGGGGGCGTCCAGCGAACACTGAAGCTTTCTTT. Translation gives CASSEGGRPANTEAFF.

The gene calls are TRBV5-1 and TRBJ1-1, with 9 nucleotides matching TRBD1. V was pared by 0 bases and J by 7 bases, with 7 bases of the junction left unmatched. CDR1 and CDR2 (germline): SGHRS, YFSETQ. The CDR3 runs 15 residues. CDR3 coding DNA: TGCGCCAGCAGCTTGGACCACAGGGGGCTTGGTGAAGCTTTCTTT. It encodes CASSLDHRGLGEAFF.

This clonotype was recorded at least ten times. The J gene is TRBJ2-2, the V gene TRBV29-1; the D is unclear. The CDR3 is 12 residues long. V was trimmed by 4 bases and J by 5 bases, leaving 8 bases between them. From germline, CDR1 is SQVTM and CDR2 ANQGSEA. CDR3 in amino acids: CSVGTDTGELFF. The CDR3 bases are TGCAGCGTTGGAACAGATACCGGGGAGCTGTTTTTT.